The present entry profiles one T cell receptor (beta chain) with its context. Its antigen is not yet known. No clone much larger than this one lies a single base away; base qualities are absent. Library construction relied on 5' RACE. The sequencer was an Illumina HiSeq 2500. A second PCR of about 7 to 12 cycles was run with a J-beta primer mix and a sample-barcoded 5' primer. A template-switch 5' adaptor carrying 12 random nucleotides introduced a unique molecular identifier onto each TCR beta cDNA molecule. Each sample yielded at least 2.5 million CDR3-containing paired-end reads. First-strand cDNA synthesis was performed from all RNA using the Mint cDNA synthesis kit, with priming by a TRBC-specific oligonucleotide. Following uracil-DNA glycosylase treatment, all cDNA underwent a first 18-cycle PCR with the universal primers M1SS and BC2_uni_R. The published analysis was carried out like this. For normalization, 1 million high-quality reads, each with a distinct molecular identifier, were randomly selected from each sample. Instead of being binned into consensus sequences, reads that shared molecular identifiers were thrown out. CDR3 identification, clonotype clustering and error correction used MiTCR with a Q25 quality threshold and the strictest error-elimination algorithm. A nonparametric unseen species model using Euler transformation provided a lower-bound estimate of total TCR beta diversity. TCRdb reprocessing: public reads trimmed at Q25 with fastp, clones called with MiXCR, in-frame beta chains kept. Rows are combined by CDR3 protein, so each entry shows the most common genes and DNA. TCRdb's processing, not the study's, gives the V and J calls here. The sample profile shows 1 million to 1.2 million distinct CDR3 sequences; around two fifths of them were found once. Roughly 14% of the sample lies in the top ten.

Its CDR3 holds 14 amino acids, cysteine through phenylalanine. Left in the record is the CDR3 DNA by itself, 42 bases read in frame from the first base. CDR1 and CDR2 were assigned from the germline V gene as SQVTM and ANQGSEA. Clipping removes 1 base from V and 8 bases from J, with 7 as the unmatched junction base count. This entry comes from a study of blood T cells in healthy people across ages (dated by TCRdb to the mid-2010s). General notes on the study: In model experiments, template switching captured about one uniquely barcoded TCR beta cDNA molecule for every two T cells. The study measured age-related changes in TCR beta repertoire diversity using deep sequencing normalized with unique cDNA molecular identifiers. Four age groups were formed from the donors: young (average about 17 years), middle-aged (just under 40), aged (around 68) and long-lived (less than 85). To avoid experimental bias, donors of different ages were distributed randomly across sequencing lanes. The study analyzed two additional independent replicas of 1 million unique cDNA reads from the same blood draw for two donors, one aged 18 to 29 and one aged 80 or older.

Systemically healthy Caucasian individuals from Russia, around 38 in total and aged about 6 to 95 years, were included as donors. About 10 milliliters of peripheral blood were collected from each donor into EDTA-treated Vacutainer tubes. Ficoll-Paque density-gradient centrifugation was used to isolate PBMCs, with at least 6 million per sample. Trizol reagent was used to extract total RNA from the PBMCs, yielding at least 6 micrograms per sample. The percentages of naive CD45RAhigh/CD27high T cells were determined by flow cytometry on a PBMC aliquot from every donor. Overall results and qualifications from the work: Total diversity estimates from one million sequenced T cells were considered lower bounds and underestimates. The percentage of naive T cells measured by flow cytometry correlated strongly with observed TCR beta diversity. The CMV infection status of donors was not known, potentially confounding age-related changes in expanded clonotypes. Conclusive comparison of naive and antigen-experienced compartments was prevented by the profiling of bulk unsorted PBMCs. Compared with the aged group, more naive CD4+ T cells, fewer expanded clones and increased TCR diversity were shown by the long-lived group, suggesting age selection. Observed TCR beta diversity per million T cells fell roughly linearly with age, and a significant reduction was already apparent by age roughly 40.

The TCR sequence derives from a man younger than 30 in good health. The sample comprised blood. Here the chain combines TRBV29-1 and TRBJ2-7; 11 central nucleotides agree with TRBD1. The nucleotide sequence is TGCAGCGTTGAAGGGACAGGGGGCGGTTTCCAGCAGTACTTC. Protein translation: CSVEGTGGGFQQYF.